This T cell receptor (beta chain) is drawn from a study of control samples from healthy donors and cancer patients (dated by TCRdb to about 2020). Regarding this clone: This clone's antigen is unknown. Base qualities are not at hand, and no much larger clone is one base apart.

Via the germline V gene, CDR1 is SGHRS and CDR2 YFSETQ. V loses 0 bases of germline sequence and J loses 8 bases, and the interval between the two ends is 11 bases. From the cysteine through the phenylalanine, the CDR3 covers 14 amino acids. The only DNA kept is the CDR3, 42 bases in frame from the first base. The library came from the immunoSEQ multiplex PCR assay. TCRdb's version of the immuneACCESS table is confined to in-frame rearrangements and falls short of the full clone set. An unresolved V gene accounts for under half of the shortfall where checked; the remainder is of unknown origin. A total of over 200,000 clones appear in this sample, roughly 87% of them only once. The ten largest clones add up to roughly 15% of the sample.

The receptor was derived from a woman aged 60-70 years with lung cancer. Recombination connected TRBV5-1 to TRBJ1-4; the D segment could be TRBD1, given 5 matching bases. Sequenced sample: PBMCs. In nucleotide form, the sequence is TGCGCCAGCAGCTTGGGGGGCGAGGGGGAAAAACTGTTTTTT. This is translated as CASSLGGEGEKLFF.